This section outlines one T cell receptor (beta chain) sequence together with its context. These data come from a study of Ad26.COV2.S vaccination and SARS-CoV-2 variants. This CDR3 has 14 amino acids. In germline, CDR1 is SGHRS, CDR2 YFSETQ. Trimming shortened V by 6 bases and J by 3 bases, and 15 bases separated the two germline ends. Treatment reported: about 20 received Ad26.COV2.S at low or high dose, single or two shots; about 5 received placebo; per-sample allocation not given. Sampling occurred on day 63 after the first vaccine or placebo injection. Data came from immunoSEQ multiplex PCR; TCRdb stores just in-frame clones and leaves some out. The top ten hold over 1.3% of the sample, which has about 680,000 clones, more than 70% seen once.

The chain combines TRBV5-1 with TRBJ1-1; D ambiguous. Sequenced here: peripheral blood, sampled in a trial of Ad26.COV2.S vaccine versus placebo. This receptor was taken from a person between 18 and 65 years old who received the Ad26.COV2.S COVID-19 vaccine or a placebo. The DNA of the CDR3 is TGCGCCAGCACCGTCAGAGTCGGGGACACTGAAGCTTTCTTT. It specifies CASTVRVGDTEAFF.